One and the same sample provided the 3 T cell receptor beta chains below, sequenced in a study of CD8 T cells in ankylosing spondylitis. MiXCR, applied by TCRdb to the 5' RACE reads, yields one record per CDR3 protein. This sample yields more than 35,000 distinct CDR3 sequences, of which around 2.9% are seen a single time; roughly 4.4% belongs to the top ten. Sequencing was carried out using blood, either unsorted or a sorted T cell fraction (not recorded which). Receptors were obtained from a male donor with ankylosing spondylitis or in good health (not recorded which).

At least ten counts were recorded for this clonotype. The genes are TRBV9 and TRBJ1-1; D gene ambiguous. Per the germline V gene, CDR1 is SGDLS and CDR2 is YYNGEE. This CDR3 spans 14 amino acids. V shed 4 bases and J shed 1 base, with 11 bases lying between them. The CDR3 here is CASSRWEGNTEAFF. In nucleotides, the CDR3 is TGTGCCAGCAGCAGGTGGGAGGGGAACACTGAAGCTTTCTTT. Supplemented by reference TRBV9 and TRBJ1-1, the full variable domain reads DSGVTQTPKHLITATGQRVTLRCSPRSGDLSVYWYQQSLDQGLQFLIQYYNGEERAKGNILERFSAQQFPDLHSELNLSSLELGDSALYFCASSRWEGNTEAFFGQGTRLTVV.

This clonotype has a count of ten or more. V is TRBV9 and J is TRBJ1-2; D remains ambiguous. Per the germline V gene, CDR1 is SGDLS and CDR2 is YYNGEE. Trimming took off 0 bases at V and 7 bases at J, with 7 bases between the two ends. CDR3 length equals 12 residues. This CDR3 reads CASSVDIGGYTF. Here the CDR3 DNA reads TGTGCCAGCAGCGTAGATATAGGTGGCTACACCTTC.

This clonotype came up many times. The chain couples TRBV9 to TRBJ2-1, with D possibly TRBD2 on 6 matching bases. V was clipped by 4 bases and J by 2 bases, with 13 bases between them. CDR3 size: 15 residues. Germline lookup yields CDR1 SGDLS and CDR2 YYNGEE. The CDR3 loop reads CASSLGSGTYNEQFF. The CDR3 DNA is TGTGCCAGCAGCCTCGGGAGTGGAACCTACAATGAGCAGTTCTTC.